What follows are 32 T cell receptor beta chains derived from one specimen sequenced in a study of early T cells in non-severe SARS-CoV-2 infection. TCRdb itself ran the 5' RACE reads through MiXCR, one entry per CDR3 protein. The table records more than 75,000 distinct CDR3 sequences, around 13% of them present only once. The specimen was whole blood. These receptors came from an adult who was a healthcare worker with PCR-confirmed SARS-CoV-2 infection or an uninfected control (not recorded which).

This clonotype was observed at least ten times. The chain recombines TRBV5-5 with TRBJ1-1; the D gene is possibly TRBD1 (5 bases). CDR1 is SGHKS, CDR2 YYEKEE, per germline (reference sequence). The V end was cut by 1 base, the J end by 6 bases, with 10 bases between. The CDR3 has 13 amino acids. Here the CDR3 DNA reads TGTGCCAGCAGCTTGTGGGGGAGCGCTGAAGCTTTCTTT. The encoded protein is CASSLWGSAEAFF.

The gene calls are TRBV13 and TRBJ2-3, with unresolved D. Germline CDR1 reads PRHDT; CDR2 reads FYEKMQ (reference sequence). Deletions cut 1 base from V and 4 bases from J, with 12 bases between. This CDR3 has 15 residues. In DNA form, the CDR3 reads TGTGCCAGCAGCTTAGCCCCGAGTAGGGCAGATACGCAGTATTTT. Translation gives CASSLAPSRADTQYF.

This clonotype turned up a few times. The chain links TRBV9 to TRBJ2-3; 11 bases line up with TRBD1. Germline loops: CDR1 SGDLS, CDR2 YYNGEE. Germline trimming cut 4 bases from V and 7 bases from J; bases unmatched to any gene: 8. This CDR3 has 15 residues. The CDR3 loop is CASSPGTGGLNTQYF. The DNA for the CDR3 is TGTGCCAGCAGCCCCGGGACAGGGGGTTTGAATACGCAGTATTTT.

The chain uses TRBV4-3 and TRBJ1-2, with TRBD1 matching 8 bases. With 0 bases clipped from V and 8 bases from J, the junction kept 20 bases outside the gene matches. Germline lookup yields CDR1 LGHNA and CDR2 YSLEER. The CDR3 is 19 residues long. The CDR3 sequence: CASSQEFEGQALREWGYTF. In DNA, the CDR3 is TGCGCCAGCAGCCAAGAATTCGAGGGACAGGCGCTACGGGAGTGGGGCTACACCTTC.

The J gene is TRBJ2-1, the V gene TRBV7-3, with a weak D call TRBD1 (6 bases). The V gene lost 5 bases and the J gene lost 6 bases, with 23 bases spanning the gap. This CDR3 has 17 amino acids. Germline V gene sequence: CDR1 SGHTA, CDR2 FQGTGA. The CDR3 DNA is TGTGCCAGCAGCCCGTGGCCACAGGGTTCGAGGTCCAATGAGCAGTTCTTC. Translating it yields CASSPWPQGSRSNEQFF. Based on the CDR3 plus reference TRBV7-3 and TRBJ2-1, the full variable domain is GAGVSQTPSNKVTEKGKYVELRCDPISGHTALYWYRQSLGQGPEFLIYFQGTGAADDSGLPNDRFFAVRPEGSVSTLKIQRTERGDSAVYLCASSPWPQGSRSNEQFFGPGTRLTVL.

This clonotype appeared many times. This chain uses TRBV7-8 with TRBJ1-5, with D hard to call. Germline V lookup: CDR1 SGHVS, CDR2 FQNEAQ. This CDR3 has 15 residues. V was cut by 1 base and J by 0 bases, with 7 bases left in between. CDR3 sequence reads: CASSLEGNSNQPQHF. CDR3 nucleotides: TGTGCCAGCAGCTTAGAGGGAAATAGCAATCAGCCCCAGCATTTT. The variable domain in full, completed from reference TRBV7-8 and TRBJ1-5, reads GAGVSQSPRYKVAKRGQDVALRCDPISGHVSLFWYQQALGQGPEFLTYFQNEAQLDKSGLPSDRFFAERPEGSVSTLKIQRTQQEDSAVYLCASSLEGNSNQPQHFGDGTRLSIL.

There are a few counts of this clonotype. This chain links TRBV10-3 with TRBJ1-4; D not resolved. The CDR3 sequence is 14 residues long. Germline V gene sequence: CDR1 ENHRY, CDR2 SYGVKD. V dropped 3 bases and J dropped 0 bases, with 5 bases sitting between them. The CDR3 DNA reads as TGTGCCATCAGTGACCGGGCAACTAATGAAAAACTGTTTTTT. Residues: CAISDRATNEKLFF.

This clonotype came up many times. The chain combines TRBV27 with TRBJ1-1, with D maybe TRBD1 (6 bases). This CDR3 comprises 13 residues. Germline V gene sequence: CDR1 MNHEY, CDR2 SMNVEV (reference sequence). V was trimmed by 9 bases and J by 1 base, leaving 12 bases between them. The DNA for the CDR3 is TGTGCCAGTAGGACAGTCTCGAACACTGAAGCTTTCTTT. It codes for CASRTVSNTEAFF.

This clonotype turned up a few times. The gene calls are TRBV29-1 and TRBJ2-3; 10 nucleotides agree with TRBD2. The CDR3 runs 16 residues. Trimming cost V 3 bases and J 2 bases; bases outside gene matches: 8. In germline, CDR1 is SQVTM, CDR2 ANQGSEA. The CDR3 sequence: CSVDSGLAGATDTQYF. The CDR3 nucleotides read TGCAGCGTTGATTCGGGGCTAGCGGGGGCCACAGATACGCAGTATTTT.

The chain employs TRBV15 and TRBJ2-6; no firm D call. The CDR3 covers 15 residues. With 1 base removed from V and 4 bases from J, the gap between germline ends came to 8 bases. CDR1 and CDR2 (germline): LNHNV, YYDKDF (reference sequence). Here the CDR3 DNA reads TGTGCCACCAGCAGAGTATCGGACGGGGCCAACGTCCTGACTTTC. This encodes CATSRVSDGANVLTF.

V and J are TRBV6-5 and TRBJ1-1; 7 positions match TRBD1. The junction had 3 bases not matched to a gene; V was cut back by 6 bases and J by 5 bases. The germline CDR1 and CDR2 sequences are MNHEY and SVGAGI. There are 12 residues in the CDR3. The CDR3 DNA reads TGTGCCAGCAGAAGACAGGGAACTGAAGCTTTCTTT. Its translation is CASRRQGTEAFF.

J is TRBJ1-3 and V is TRBV7-9; unclear D gene. The CDR3 covers 15 residues. The germline V gene has CDR1 SEHNR and CDR2 FQNEAQ (reference sequence). V was pared by 8 bases and J by 0 bases, with 14 bases between. CDR3 loop: CASYPRAVSGNTIYF. The DNA of the CDR3 is TGTGCCAGCTACCCTCGGGCCGTCTCTGGAAACACCATATATTTT.

This clonotype turned up a few times. V and J are TRBV20-1 and TRBJ2-7; possibly TRBD2 for D (5 bases). Germline V gene sequence: CDR1 DFQATT, CDR2 SNEGSKA (reference sequence). CDR3 size: 12 residues. With 5 bases removed from V and 4 bases from J, the gap between germline ends came to 12 bases. This CDR3 reads CSARRPTYEQYF. The CDR3 DNA follows: TGCAGTGCTCGGAGGCCTACTTACGAGCAGTACTTC.

Only a few counts were recorded for this clonotype. This chain uses TRBV28 with TRBJ2-7, with 7 bases that match TRBD1. Germline V gives CDR1 MDHEN, CDR2 SYDVKM. The CDR3 consists of 15 residues. V lost 5 bases, J lost 0 bases, and 7 bases stayed unmatched. CDR3 loop: CASSRIRQGSYEQYF. In DNA form, the CDR3 reads TGTGCCAGCAGTCGAATCCGACAGGGCTCCTACGAGCAGTACTTC. Variable domain in full (rest from reference TRBV28 and TRBJ2-7): DVKVTQSSRYLVKRTGEKVFLECVQDMDHENMFWYRQDPGLGLRLIYFSYDVKMKEKGDIPEGYSVSREKKERFSLILESASTNQTSMYLCASSRIRQGSYEQYFGPGTRLTVT.

The chain carries TRBV20-1 and TRBJ1-4; D uncertain. The CDR3 consists of 10 residues. Germline V gives CDR1 DFQATT, CDR2 SNEGSKA (reference sequence). V was clipped by 6 bases and J by 8 bases, with 7 bases between them. CDR3 nucleotide sequence: TGCAGTGCCCCGTGGGAAAAACTGTTTTTT. Translating gives CSAPWEKLFF.

This clonotype was counted many times. This chain joins TRBV20-1 and TRBJ1-2, with unresolved D. This CDR3 spans 11 amino acids. Germline loops: CDR1 DFQATT, CDR2 SNEGSKA (reference sequence). The V gene lost 3 bases and the J gene lost 5 bases, with 7 bases spanning the gap. CDR3 amino acids: CSASGVYGYTF. As DNA, the CDR3 is TGCAGTGCTAGCGGGGTTTATGGCTACACCTTC.

This clonotype was seen a handful of times. The gene calls are TRBV7-9 and TRBJ1-6; no clear D gene. The germline V gene encodes CDR1 SEHNR and CDR2 FQNEAQ (reference sequence). The CDR3 consists of 15 residues. Trimming removed 5 bases at V and 7 bases at J, with 15 bases between. CDR3 nucleotides: TGTGCCAGCAGCCCCGGGCCAAGGACCAATTCACCCCTCCACTTT. It is translated as CASSPGPRTNSPLHF.

This clonotype was observed many times. The chain has TRBV11-2 and TRBJ2-2; 7 bases agree with TRBD1. V was pared by 6 bases and J by 0 bases, with 4 bases of the junction left unmatched. This CDR3 region has 15 residues. Per germline, CDR1 SGHAT and CDR2 FQNNGV. The CDR3 loop reads CASSRQGANTGELFF. The CDR3, as DNA: TGTGCCAGCAGTAGACAGGGCGCGAACACCGGGGAGCTGTTTTTT.

This clonotype was seen a handful of times. The V and J genes are TRBV7-2 and TRBJ2-3; 7 bases line up with TRBD1. Germline V gene data show CDR1 as SGHTA and CDR2 as FQGNSA. J was trimmed by 4 bases and V by 4 bases; bases with no gene match: 5. The CDR3 spans 14 residues. The CDR3 bases are TGTGCCAGCAGCTCAGGACAGGTCCCAGATACGCAGTATTTT. Protein product: CASSSGQVPDTQYF.

This chain links TRBV29-1 with TRBJ2-3, with 7 nucleotides matching TRBD2. The CDR3 sequence is 14 residues long. Germline CDR1 SQVTM, CDR2 ANQGSEA. J gave up 5 bases and V 4 bases, and 9 bases lay outside the gene matches. CDR3 sequence reads: CSVGGGVSGDTQYF. In nucleotides, the CDR3 is TGCAGCGTTGGTGGGGGGGTCAGTGGAGATACGCAGTATTTT.

The CDR3: CASSLVASAGELFF. The CDR3, as DNA: TGTGCCAGCAGCTTAGTGGCTAGCGCCGGGGAGCTGTTTTTT. The chain uses TRBV7-9 and TRBJ2-2, with D possibly being TRBD2 (6 bases). The CDR3 spans 14 residues. V shed 1 base and J shed 6 bases, with 9 bases lying between them. In germline, CDR1 is SEHNR, CDR2 FQNEAQ (reference sequence).

This clonotype turned up a few times. In DNA, the CDR3 is TGTGCCAGCACCCCAATGGGGGGCCCCATGACCCAGTACTTC. It specifies CASTPMGGPMTQYF. The V call is TRBV6-6, the J call TRBJ2-5, with D perhaps matching TRBD1 or TRBD2 (6 bases each). CDR1 and CDR2 (germline): MNHNY, SVGAGI (reference sequence). The CDR3 is 14 amino acids. The V and J ends lost 7 bases and 7 bases respectively, with 19 bases between them.

The CDR3 nucleotides are TGCAGTGCTAGAGAGGACCTATACGAGCAGTACTTC. Translation: CSAREDLYEQYF. The chain joins TRBV20-1 to TRBJ2-7; no reliable D call. Germline V gene data show CDR1 as DFQATT and CDR2 as SNEGSKA (reference sequence). Trimming cost V 0 bases and J 4 bases, with 7 bases left between them. The CDR3 consists of 12 residues.

There are a few counts of this clonotype. V gene TRBV4-3 combines with J gene TRBJ1-5, with 10 bases lining up with TRBD1. Germline CDR1 and CDR2: LGHNA and YSLEER. With 4 bases clipped from V and 4 bases from J, the junction kept 4 bases outside the gene matches. The CDR3 is 15 residues long. CDR3 DNA sequence: TGCGCCAGCAGCCGAGGGACAGGGGTAAATCAGCCCCAGCATTTT. Its translation: CASSRGTGVNQPQHF.

The chain employs TRBV11-2 and TRBJ2-5; 9 bases agree with TRBD1. After removal of 5 bases from V and 5 bases from J, the junction contained 6 bases not matched to a gene. The CDR3 has 14 residues. The germline V gene encodes CDR1 SGHAT and CDR2 FQNNGV. The CDR3 DNA follows: TGTGCCAGCAGCCTGGGACAGGGCTACGAGACCCAGTACTTC. This gives the protein CASSLGQGYETQYF. Based on the CDR3 plus reference TRBV11-2 and TRBJ2-5, the full variable domain is EAGVAQSPRYKIIEKRQSVAFWCNPISGHATLYWYQQILGQGPKLLIQFQNNGVVDDSQLPKDRFSAERLKGVDSTLKIQPAKLEDSAVYLCASSLGQGYETQYFGPGTRLLVL.

The chain is built from TRBV5-1 and TRBJ2-1; TRBD1 agrees at 8 bases. Germline-derived CDR1 and CDR2 are SGHRS and YFSETQ. J gave up 6 bases and V 2 bases, and 7 bases lay outside the gene matches. This CDR3 region has 15 residues. This CDR3 reads CASSFLDRVGNEQFF. Written as DNA, the CDR3 is TGCGCCAGCAGCTTTTTGGACAGGGTAGGCAATGAGCAGTTCTTC.

The chain couples TRBV29-1 to TRBJ2-5, with a weak D call TRBD1 (5 bases). V was pared by 8 bases and J by 0 bases, with 16 bases between. CDR1 and CDR2 from the germline V gene are SQVTM and ANQGSEA. The CDR3 totals 14 residues. The CDR3 nucleotides read TGCAGCCACGCCCTGACAGAGCACCAAGAGACCCAGTACTTC. Translating gives CSHALTEHQETQYF.

This clonotype appeared a few times. V and J are TRBV11-2 and TRBJ1-6, with TRBD1 identical over 9 bases. The CDR3 is 13 amino acids. Germline V gives CDR1 SGHAT, CDR2 FQNNGV. V lost 8 bases, J lost 6 bases, and 2 bases stayed unmatched. In nucleotides, the CDR3 is TGTGCCAGCTCGACAGGGGGTAATTCACCCCTCCACTTT. It specifies CASSTGGNSPLHF.

The gene calls are TRBV3-1 and TRBJ2-3; 9 bases are a match to TRBD2. CDR1 is LGHDT and CDR2 is YNNKEL in the germline V gene (reference sequence). The CDR3 consists of 14 residues. Trimming at V came to 4 bases and at J to 5 bases, leaving 4 bases not matched to a gene. The CDR3 DNA sequence: TGTGCCAGCAGCCCGCTAGCGGGGAAAGATACGCAGTATTTT. Protein: CASSPLAGKDTQYF.

On this clonotype itself: At one end the junction does not follow the germline gene, possibly because of a read error. This chain connects TRBV7-2 to TRBJ2-2; 11 bases are shared with TRBD2. The CDR3 totals 16 residues. Germline values: CDR1 SGHTA, CDR2 FQGNSA. Written as DNA, the CDR3 is TGTGCCAACAGCTCTACTAGCGGGGGCCGCACCGGGGAGCTGTTTTTT. It yields the protein CANSSTSGGRTGELFF. The whole variable domain, remainder taken from reference TRBV7-2 and TRBJ2-2, is GAGVSQSPSNKVTEKGKDVELRCDPISGHTALYWYRQSLGQGLEFLIYFQGNSAPDKSGLPSDRFSAERTGGSVSTLTIQRTQQEDSAVYLCANSSTSGGRTGELFFGEGSRLTVL.

This clonotype showed up many times. The chain carries TRBV20-1 and TRBJ2-7; D may correspond to TRBD1 or TRBD2 (6 bases each). V lost 0 bases and J lost 0, with 9 bases in between. Germline V gene sequence: CDR1 DFQATT, CDR2 SNEGSKA (reference sequence). The CDR3 totals 14 residues. CDR3: CSAREAGHSYEQYF. Written as DNA, the CDR3 is TGCAGTGCTAGAGAGGCGGGACACTCCTACGAGCAGTACTTC.

This clonotype has just a few counts. The chain uses TRBV28 and TRBJ2-3, with 8 nucleotides matching TRBD1. Germline V CDR1 and CDR2: MDHEN, SYDVKM. This CDR3 comprises 15 residues. J gave up 5 bases and V 4 bases, and 8 bases lay outside the gene matches. CDR3 amino acids: CASSSQGTGGDTQYF. CDR3 sequence (DNA): TGTGCCAGCAGTTCCCAAGGGACAGGCGGAGATACGCAGTATTTT.